These 27 T cell receptor beta chains originate from one sample sequenced in a study of T cells expressing NK-cell markers. Reprocessing the 5' RACE reads, TCRdb reports a single entry for every CDR3 protein and omits DNA. Reported are about 260,000 distinct CDR3 sequences; the ten largest clones contain about 0.4%. The specimen was blood T cells: a sorted CD56 or NKG2C T cell subset, CD4+ or CD8+ T cells, or bulk PBMC T cells (not recorded which). The receptors shown here come from a man aged 18 to 30 in good health.

The chain links TRBV25-1 to TRBJ2-3; TCRdb designates TRBD1, a call that cannot be tested without DNA. Germline CDR1 reads MGHDK; CDR2 reads SYGVNS. The CDR3 sequence is 15 residues long. CDR3 protein: CASSDSDRPTDTQYF. The full variable domain, completed using reference TRBV25-1 and TRBJ2-3, is EADIYQTPRYLVIGTGKKITLECSQTMGHDKMYWYQQDPGMELHLIHYSYGVNSTEKGDLSSESTVSRIRTEHFPLTLESARPSHTSQYLCASSDSDRPTDTQYFGPGTRLTVL.

The gene calls are TRBV12-3 or TRBV12-4 and TRBJ2-5; no DNA is available, so the TRBD1 call from TCRdb remains unchecked. This CDR3 is 17 amino acids long. CDR3 sequence: CASSFSLAGDREETQYF.

The chain uses TRBV4-3 and TRBJ2-1; TCRdb indicates TRBD2, and absent DNA this call remains unverified. CDR1 LGHNA and CDR2 YSLEER come from the germline V gene. The CDR3 is made up of 17 amino acids. The CDR3: CASSQSPLAGELNEQFF.

This CDR3 reads CSVERQARGTQYF. The rearrangement joins TRBV29-1 to TRBJ2-5; TCRdb indicates TRBD1, and absent DNA this call remains unverified. The CDR3 is 13 residues long. Germline V gene sequence: CDR1 SQVTM, CDR2 ANQGSEA.

The rearrangement uses TRBV4-2 and TRBJ2-1. The CDR3 is made up of 12 amino acids. Germline CDR1 reads LGHNA; CDR2 reads YNFKEQ. This chain's CDR3 is CASSQDQWEQFF.

The gene calls are TRBV20-1 and TRBJ2-1; the D call from TCRdb, TRBD2, cannot be confirmed without DNA. Germline CDR1 DFQATT, CDR2 SNEGSKA (reference sequence). This CDR3 spans 14 amino acids. CDR3 sequence: CSARQGGSYNEQFF.

The chain has TRBV6-5 and TRBJ1-5. This CDR3 has 15 residues. Germline CDR1 and CDR2: MNHEY and SVGAGI. CDR3 in amino acids: CASSPAGGSNQPQHF.

V and J are TRBV24-1 and TRBJ2-1. This CDR3 region has 11 residues. The germline V gene encodes CDR1 KGHDR and CDR2 SFDVKD. The CDR3 region is CATSDRVEQFF.

The chain carries TRBV5-6 and TRBJ2-2; TCRdb calls TRBD2, which cannot be checked without DNA. The CDR3 is made up of 14 amino acids. The germline V gene has CDR1 SGHDT and CDR2 YYEEEE. The CDR3 reads CASSLGPSAGELFF.

V and J are TRBV29-1 and TRBJ2-3; the D gene TCRdb calls, TRBD2, cannot be checked with no DNA. The CDR3 has 15 residues. Germline CDR1 reads SQVTM; CDR2 reads ANQGSEA. The chain's CDR3 is CSVGRGTSNTDTQYF.

J is TRBJ2-5 and V is TRBV19; TCRdb picks TRBD2, but there is no DNA to check that call. There are 14 residues in the CDR3. Germline-derived CDR1 and CDR2 are LNHDA and SQIVND (reference sequence). CDR3 in amino acids: CASCNLADQETQYF.

V usage is TRBV28 and J usage is TRBJ2-5; the D call from TCRdb, TRBD2, cannot be confirmed without DNA. CDR1 and CDR2 (germline): MDHEN, SYDVKM. CDR3 size: 15 residues. CDR3 loop: CASSLLRAGGKTQYF.

This chain uses TRBV10-3 with TRBJ1-1; TCRdb selects TRBD1, and the lack of DNA leaves this call unchecked. The CDR3 length is 13 residues. Germline V gene data show CDR1 as ENHRY and CDR2 as SYGVKD. The CDR3: CAITGAMNTEAFF.

The genes are TRBV12-3 or TRBV12-4 and TRBJ2-2. The CDR3 covers 15 residues. The CDR3 protein is CASRENGHLTGELFF.

The genes are TRBV12-3 or TRBV12-4 and TRBJ2-3; TCRdb returns TRBD2, unconfirmable since there is no DNA. The CDR3 sequence is 13 residues long. This CDR3 reads CASSPSGTDTQYF.

V usage is TRBV12-3 or TRBV12-4 and J usage is TRBJ1-2; TCRdb returns TRBD1, unconfirmable since there is no DNA. This CDR3 has 14 residues. CDR3 in amino acids: CASNRKGTTYGYTF.

The chain carries TRBV29-1 and TRBJ2-2. Germline CDR1 reads SQVTM; CDR2 reads ANQGSEA. The CDR3 has 15 residues. The CDR3 sequence: CSVEIWTANTGELFF.

The chain links TRBV20-1 to TRBJ1-5; TCRdb's D gene call, TRBD1, goes unchecked for lack of DNA. This CDR3 is built from 15 residues. The germline V gene encodes CDR1 DFQATT and CDR2 SNEGSKA (reference sequence). CDR3 amino acids: CSARDRRTGNQPQHF.

The chain employs TRBV12-3 or TRBV12-4 and TRBJ2-1; the TCRdb call, TRBD1, lacks DNA for checking. This CDR3 region has 16 residues. The CDR3 loop is CASSLVGQPSYNEQFF.

The chain employs TRBV5-1 and TRBJ2-7; TCRdb returns TRBD2, unconfirmable since there is no DNA. The CDR3 contains 15 residues. CDR1 is SGHRS and CDR2 is YFSETQ in the germline V gene. CDR3 sequence: CASSLGGGASYEQYF.

The V and J genes are TRBV12-3 or TRBV12-4 and TRBJ2-2. The CDR3 spans 18 residues. The CDR3 loop reads CASSFSLSNSLRTGELFF.

V gene TRBV10-3 combines with J gene TRBJ2-2; TCRdb's D gene call, TRBD2, goes unchecked for lack of DNA. Germline loops: CDR1 ENHRY, CDR2 SYGVKD. The CDR3 consists of 18 residues. CDR3 region: CAISYQLLAGRNTGELFF.

This chain uses TRBV15 with TRBJ2-3. This CDR3 has 16 amino acids. Germline V CDR1 and CDR2: LNHNV, YYDKDF (reference sequence). CDR3 loop: CATSGLWVSSTDTQYF.

The V gene is TRBV6-1, the J gene TRBJ1-6; TCRdb's D gene call, TRBD1, goes unchecked for lack of DNA. Germline loops: CDR1 MNHNS, CDR2 SASEGT. The CDR3 contains 14 residues. The CDR3 loop is CATRGGGVNSPLHF.

The CDR3 sequence: CASSYVLFDEQFF. The chain couples TRBV6-5 to TRBJ2-1. The CDR3 spans 13 residues. CDR1 is MNHEY and CDR2 is SVGAGI in the germline V gene.

The chain employs TRBV12-3 or TRBV12-4 and TRBJ1-5; TCRdb selects TRBD1, and the lack of DNA leaves this call unchecked. The CDR3 totals 16 residues. Here the CDR3 reads CASSLALGAANQPQHF.

The chain carries TRBV3-1 and TRBJ1-1. This CDR3 has 13 residues. Germline V gene data show CDR1 as LGHDT and CDR2 as YNNKEL (reference sequence). The CDR3 loop reads CASSLKRNTEAFF.